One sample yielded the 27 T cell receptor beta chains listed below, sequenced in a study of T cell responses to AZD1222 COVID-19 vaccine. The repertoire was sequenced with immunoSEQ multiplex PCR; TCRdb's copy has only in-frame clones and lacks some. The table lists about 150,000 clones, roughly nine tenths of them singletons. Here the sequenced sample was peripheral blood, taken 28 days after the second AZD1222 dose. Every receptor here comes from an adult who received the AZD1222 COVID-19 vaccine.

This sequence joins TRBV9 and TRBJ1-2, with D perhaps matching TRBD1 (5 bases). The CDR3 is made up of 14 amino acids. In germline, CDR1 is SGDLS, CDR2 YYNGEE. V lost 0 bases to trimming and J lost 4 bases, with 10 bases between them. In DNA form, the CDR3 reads TGTGCCAGCAGCGTAGTCCAGGGCAGCTATGGCTACACCTTC. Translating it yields CASSVVQGSYGYTF.

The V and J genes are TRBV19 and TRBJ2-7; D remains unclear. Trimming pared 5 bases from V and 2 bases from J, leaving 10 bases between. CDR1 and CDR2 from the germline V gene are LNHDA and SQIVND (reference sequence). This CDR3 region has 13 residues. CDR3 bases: TGTGCCAGTAGTCTAGTTGGGGCCTACGAGCAGTACTTC. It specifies CASSLVGAYEQYF.

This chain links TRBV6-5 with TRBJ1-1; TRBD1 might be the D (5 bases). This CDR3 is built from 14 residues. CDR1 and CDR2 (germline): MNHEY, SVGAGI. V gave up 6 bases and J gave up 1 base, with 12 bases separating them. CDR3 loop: CASSHSTANTEAFF. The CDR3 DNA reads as TGTGCCAGCAGCCACTCGACAGCGAACACTGAAGCTTTCTTT.

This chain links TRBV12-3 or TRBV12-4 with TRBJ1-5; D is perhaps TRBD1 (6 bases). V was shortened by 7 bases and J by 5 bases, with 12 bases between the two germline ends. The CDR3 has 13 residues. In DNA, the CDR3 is TGTGCCAGCACAGGGGAGGTTGATCAGCCCCAGCATTTT. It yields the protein CASTGEVDQPQHF.

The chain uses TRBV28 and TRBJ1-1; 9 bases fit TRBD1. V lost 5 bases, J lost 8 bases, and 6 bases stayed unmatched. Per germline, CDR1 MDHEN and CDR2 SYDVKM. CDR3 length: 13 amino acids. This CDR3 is CASSTRTGVEAFF. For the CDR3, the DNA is TGTGCCAGCAGTACGCGGACAGGGGTCGAAGCTTTCTTT.

The CDR3 region is CASSAGQVYGYTF. The CDR3 region has the DNA TGTGCCAGCAGCGCAGGACAGGTCTATGGCTACACCTTC. The chain carries TRBV9 and TRBJ1-2; 7 nucleotides match TRBD1. CDR3 length: 13 residues. The germline V gene encodes CDR1 SGDLS and CDR2 YYNGEE. V lost 3 bases, J lost 4 bases, and 3 bases stayed unmatched.

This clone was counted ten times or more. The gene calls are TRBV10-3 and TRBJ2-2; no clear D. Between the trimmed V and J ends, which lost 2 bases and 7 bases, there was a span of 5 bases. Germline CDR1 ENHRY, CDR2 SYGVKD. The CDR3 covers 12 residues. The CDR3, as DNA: TGTGCCATCAGTGAGCTTAACGGGGAGCTGTTTTTT. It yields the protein CAISELNGELFF.

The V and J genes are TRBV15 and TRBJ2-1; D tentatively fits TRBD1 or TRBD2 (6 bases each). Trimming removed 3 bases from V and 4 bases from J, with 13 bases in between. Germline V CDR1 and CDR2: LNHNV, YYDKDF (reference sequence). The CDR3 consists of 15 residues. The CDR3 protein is CATSRRGARYNEQFF. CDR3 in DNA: TGTGCCACCAGCAGGAGGGGGGCGAGATACAATGAGCAGTTCTTC.

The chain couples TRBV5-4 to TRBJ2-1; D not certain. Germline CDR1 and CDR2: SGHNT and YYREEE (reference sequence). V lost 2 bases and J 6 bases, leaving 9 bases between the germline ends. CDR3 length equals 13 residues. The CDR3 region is CASSFRGGNEQFF. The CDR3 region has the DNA TGTGCCAGCAGCTTCCGCGGCGGCAATGAGCAGTTCTTC.

Written as DNA, the CDR3 is TGTGCCAGCAGCCCAAACCAAGCGAACACTGAAGCTTTCTTT. As protein: CASSPNQANTEAFF. The gene calls are TRBV7-9 and TRBJ1-1; no clear D gene. V was trimmed by 5 bases and J by 1 base, leaving 11 bases between them. This CDR3 is 14 amino acids long. Germline-derived CDR1 and CDR2 are SEHNR and FQNEAQ (reference sequence).

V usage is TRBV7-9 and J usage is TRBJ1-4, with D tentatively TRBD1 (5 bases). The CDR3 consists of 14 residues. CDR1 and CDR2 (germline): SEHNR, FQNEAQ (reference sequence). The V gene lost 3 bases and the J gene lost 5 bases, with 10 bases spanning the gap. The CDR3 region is CASSFRERNEKLFF. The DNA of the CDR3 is TGTGCCAGCAGCTTCAGGGAGCGCAATGAAAAACTGTTTTTT.

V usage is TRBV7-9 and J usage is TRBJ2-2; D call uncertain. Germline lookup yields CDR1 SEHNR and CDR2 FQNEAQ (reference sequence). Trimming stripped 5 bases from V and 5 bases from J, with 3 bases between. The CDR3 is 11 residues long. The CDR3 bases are TGTGCCAGCAGCAGAACCGGGGAGCTGTTTTTT. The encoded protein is CASSRTGELFF.

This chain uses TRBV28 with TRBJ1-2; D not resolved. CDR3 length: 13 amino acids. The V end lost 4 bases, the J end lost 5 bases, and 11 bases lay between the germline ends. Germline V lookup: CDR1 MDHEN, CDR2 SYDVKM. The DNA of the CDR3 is TGTGCCAGCAGTTCCCCAAGATCTTATGGCTACACCTTC. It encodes CASSSPRSYGYTF.

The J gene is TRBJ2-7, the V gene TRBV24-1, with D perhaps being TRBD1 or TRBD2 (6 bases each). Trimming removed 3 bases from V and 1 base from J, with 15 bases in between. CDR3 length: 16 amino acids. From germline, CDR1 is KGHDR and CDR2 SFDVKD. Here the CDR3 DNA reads TGTGCCACCAGTGATCAGGGGTCGAGCGGGTCCTACGAGCAGTACTTC. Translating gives CATSDQGSSGSYEQYF.

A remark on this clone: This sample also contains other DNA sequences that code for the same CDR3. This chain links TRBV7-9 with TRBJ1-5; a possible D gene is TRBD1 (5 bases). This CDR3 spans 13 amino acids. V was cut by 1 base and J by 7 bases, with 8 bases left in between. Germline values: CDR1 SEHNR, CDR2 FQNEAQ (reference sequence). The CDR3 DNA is TGTGCCAGCAGCTTAGGGGGGGGACAGCCCCAGCATTTT. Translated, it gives CASSLGGGQPQHF.

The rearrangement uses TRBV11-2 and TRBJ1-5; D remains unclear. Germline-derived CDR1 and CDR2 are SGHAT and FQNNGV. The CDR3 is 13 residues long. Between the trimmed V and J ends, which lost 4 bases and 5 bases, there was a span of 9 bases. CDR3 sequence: CASSSGRHQPQHF. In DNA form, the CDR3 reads TGTGCCAGCAGCTCCGGTAGGCATCAGCCCCAGCATTTT.

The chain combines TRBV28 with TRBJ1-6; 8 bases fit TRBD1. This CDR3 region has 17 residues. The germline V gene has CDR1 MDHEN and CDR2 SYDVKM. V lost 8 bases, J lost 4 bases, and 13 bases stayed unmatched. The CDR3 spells CASRTGPLRGYNSPLHF. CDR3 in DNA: TGTGCCAGCCGGACAGGGCCCCTACGAGGGTATAATTCACCCCTCCACTTT.

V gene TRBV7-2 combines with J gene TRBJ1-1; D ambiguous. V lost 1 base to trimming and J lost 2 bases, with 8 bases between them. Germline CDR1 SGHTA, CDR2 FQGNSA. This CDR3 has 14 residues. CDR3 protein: CASSLEWANTEAFF. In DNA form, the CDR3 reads TGTGCCAGCAGCTTAGAATGGGCTAACACTGAAGCTTTCTTT.

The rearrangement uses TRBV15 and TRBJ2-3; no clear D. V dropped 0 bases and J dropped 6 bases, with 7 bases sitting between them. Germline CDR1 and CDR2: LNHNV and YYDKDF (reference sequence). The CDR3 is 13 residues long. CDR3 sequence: CATSRDLPDTQYF. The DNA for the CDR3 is TGTGCCACCAGCAGAGACCTTCCGGATACGCAGTATTTT.

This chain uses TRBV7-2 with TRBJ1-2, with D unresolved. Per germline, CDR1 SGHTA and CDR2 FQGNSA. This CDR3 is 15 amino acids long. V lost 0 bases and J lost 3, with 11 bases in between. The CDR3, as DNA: TGTGCCAGCAGCTTAGCGCATCAGGCTTACTATGGCTACACCTTC. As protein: CASSLAHQAYYGYTF.

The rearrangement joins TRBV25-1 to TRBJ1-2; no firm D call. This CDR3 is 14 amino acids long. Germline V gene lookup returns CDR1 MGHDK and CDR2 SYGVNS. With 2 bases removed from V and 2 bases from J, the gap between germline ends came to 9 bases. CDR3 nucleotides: TGTGCCAGCAGTGAACGGACGGAGAACTATGGCTACACCTTC. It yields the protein CASSERTENYGYTF.

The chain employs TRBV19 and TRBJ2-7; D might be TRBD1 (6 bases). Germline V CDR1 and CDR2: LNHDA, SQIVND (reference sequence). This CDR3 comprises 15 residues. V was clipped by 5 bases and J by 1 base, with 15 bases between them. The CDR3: CASSQGNEGSYEQYF. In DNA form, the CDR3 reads TGTGCCAGTAGTCAGGGGAACGAGGGATCCTACGAGCAGTACTTC.

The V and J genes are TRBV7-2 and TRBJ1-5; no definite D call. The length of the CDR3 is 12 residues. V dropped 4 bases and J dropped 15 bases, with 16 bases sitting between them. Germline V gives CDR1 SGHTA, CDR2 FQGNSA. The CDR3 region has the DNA TGTGCCAGCAGCTCCTACTCCCGGGAGTTGCATTTT. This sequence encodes CASSSYSRELHF.

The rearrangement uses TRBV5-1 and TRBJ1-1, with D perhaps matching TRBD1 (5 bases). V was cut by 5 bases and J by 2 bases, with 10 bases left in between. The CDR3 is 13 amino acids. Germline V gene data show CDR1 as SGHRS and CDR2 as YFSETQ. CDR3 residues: CASRSGPNTEAFF. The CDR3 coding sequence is TGCGCCAGCAGGTCGGGACCAAACACTGAAGCTTTCTTT. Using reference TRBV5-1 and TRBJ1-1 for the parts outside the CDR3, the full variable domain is KAGVTQTPRYLIKTRGQQVTLSCSPISGHRSVSWYQQTPGQGLQFLFEYFSETQRNKGNFPGRFSGRQFSNSRSEMNVSTLELGDSALYLCASRSGPNTEAFFGQGTRLTVV.

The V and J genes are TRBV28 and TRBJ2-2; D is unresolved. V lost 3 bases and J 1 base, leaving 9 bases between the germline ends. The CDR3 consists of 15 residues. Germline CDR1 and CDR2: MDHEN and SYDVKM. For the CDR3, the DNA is TGTGCCAGCAGTTTCGAGACGGTGAACACCGGGGAGCTGTTTTTT. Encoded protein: CASSFETVNTGELFF.

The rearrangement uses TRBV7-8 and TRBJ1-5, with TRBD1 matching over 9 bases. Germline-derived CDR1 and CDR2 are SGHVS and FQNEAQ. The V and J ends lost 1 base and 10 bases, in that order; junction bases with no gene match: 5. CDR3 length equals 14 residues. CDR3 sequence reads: CASSLVDRGSPQHF. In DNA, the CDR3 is TGTGCCAGCAGCTTAGTCGACAGGGGGTCTCCCCAGCATTTT.

CDR3 DNA: TGTGCCAGCAGTGAATCGGGGGAAGACGGCTACGAGCAGTACTTC. Its translation: CASSESGEDGYEQYF. V gene TRBV6-1 combines with J gene TRBJ2-7, with a possible D match to TRBD2 (6 bases). The V gene lost 2 bases and the J gene lost 3 bases, with 14 bases spanning the gap. The CDR3 runs to 15 residues. Germline values: CDR1 MNHNS, CDR2 SASEGT.